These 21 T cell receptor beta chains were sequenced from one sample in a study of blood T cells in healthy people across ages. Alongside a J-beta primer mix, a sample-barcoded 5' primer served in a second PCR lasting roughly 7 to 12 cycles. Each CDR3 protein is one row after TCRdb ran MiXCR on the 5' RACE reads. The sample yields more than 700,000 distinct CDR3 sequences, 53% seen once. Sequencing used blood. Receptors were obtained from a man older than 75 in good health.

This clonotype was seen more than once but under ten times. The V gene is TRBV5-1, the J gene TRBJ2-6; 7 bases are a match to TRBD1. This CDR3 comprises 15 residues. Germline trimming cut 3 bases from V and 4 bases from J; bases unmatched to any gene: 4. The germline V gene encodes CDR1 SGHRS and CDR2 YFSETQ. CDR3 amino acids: CASSYGTVGANVLTF. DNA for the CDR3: TGCGCCAGCAGCTACGGGACAGTAGGGGCCAACGTCCTGACTTTC. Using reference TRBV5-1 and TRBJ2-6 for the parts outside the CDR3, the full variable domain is KAGVTQTPRYLIKTRGQQVTLSCSPISGHRSVSWYQQTPGQGLQFLFEYFSETQRNKGNFPGRFSGRQFSNSRSEMNVSTLELGDSALYLCASSYGTVGANVLTFGAGSRLTVL.

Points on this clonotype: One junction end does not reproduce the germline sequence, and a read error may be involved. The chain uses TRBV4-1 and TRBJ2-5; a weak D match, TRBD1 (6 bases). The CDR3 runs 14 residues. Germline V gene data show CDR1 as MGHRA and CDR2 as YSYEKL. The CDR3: CAGSQDLLGGTQYF. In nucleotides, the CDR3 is TGCGCCGGCAGCCAAGATTTACTAGGGGGGACCCAGTACTTC.

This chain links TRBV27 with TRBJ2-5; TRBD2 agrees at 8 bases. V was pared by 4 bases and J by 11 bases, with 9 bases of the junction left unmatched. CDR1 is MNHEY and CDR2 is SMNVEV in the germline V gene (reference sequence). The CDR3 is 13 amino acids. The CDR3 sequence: CASSSTSVYGQYF. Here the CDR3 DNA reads TGTGCCAGCAGTTCGACTAGCGTATACGGGCAGTACTTC.

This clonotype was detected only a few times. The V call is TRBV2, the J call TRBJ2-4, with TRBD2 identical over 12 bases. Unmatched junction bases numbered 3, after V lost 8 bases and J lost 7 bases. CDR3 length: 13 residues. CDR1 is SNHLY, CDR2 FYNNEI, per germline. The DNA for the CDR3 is TGTGCCAGCGGACTAGCGGGACAGAACATTCAGTACTTC. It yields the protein CASGLAGQNIQYF.

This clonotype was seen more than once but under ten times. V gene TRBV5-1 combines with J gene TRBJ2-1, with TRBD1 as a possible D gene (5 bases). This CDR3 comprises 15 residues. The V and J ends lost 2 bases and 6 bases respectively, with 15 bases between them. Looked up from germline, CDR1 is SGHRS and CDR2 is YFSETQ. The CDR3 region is CASSLGQRPANEQFF. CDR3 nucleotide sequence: TGCGCCAGCAGCTTAGGACAACGGCCTGCCAATGAGCAGTTCTTC.

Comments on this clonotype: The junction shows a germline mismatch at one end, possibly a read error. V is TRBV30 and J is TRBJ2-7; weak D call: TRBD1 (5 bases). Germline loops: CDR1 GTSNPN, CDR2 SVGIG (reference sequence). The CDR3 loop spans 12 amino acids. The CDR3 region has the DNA TGTGCTTGGACGCAGGGCTCCTACGAGCAGTACTTC. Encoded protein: CAWTQGSYEQYF.

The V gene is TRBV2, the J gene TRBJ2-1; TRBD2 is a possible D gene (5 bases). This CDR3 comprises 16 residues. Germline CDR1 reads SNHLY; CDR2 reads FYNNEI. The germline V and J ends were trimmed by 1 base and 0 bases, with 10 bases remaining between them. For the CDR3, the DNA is TGTGCCAGCAGTGAAGTAGCGCGTAGCTCCTACAATGAGCAGTTCTTC. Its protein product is CASSEVARSSYNEQFF.

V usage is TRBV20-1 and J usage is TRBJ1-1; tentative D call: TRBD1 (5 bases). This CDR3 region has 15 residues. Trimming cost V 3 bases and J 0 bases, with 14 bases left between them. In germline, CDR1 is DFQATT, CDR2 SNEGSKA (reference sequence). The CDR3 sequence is CSASWSGPLNTEAFF. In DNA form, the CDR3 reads TGCAGTGCTAGTTGGTCGGGGCCCCTGAACACTGAAGCTTTCTTT.

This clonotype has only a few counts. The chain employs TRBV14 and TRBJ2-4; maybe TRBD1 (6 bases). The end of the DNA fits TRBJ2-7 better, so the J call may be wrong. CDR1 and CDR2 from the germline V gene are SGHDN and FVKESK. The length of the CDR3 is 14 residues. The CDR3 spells CASSQGRGPYEQYF. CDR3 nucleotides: TGTGCCAGCAGCCAAGGCAGGGGTCCCTACGAGCAGTACTTC.

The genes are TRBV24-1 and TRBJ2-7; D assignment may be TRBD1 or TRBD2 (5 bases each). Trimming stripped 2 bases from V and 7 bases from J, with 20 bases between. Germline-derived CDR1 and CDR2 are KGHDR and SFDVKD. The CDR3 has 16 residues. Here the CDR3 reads CATSDSVPVGRGEQYF. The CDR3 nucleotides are TGTGCCACCAGTGATTCAGTCCCGGTGGGACGTGGGGAGCAGTACTTC.

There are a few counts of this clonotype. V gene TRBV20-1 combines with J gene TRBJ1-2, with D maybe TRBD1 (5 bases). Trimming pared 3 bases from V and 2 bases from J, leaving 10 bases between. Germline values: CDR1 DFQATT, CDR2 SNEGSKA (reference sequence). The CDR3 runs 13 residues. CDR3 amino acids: CSASPRQNYGYTF. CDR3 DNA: TGCAGTGCTAGTCCCAGACAGAACTATGGCTACACCTTC.

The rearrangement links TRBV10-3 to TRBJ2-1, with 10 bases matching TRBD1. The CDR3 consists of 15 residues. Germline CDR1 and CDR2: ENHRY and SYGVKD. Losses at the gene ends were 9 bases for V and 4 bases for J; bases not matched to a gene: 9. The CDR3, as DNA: TGTGCCATAGCCACCGGGACAGGGGATTACAATGAGCAGTTCTTC. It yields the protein CAIATGTGDYNEQFF.

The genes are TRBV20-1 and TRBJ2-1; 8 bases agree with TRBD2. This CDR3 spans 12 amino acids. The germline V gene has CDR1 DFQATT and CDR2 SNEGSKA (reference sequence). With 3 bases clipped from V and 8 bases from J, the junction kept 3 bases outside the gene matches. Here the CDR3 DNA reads TGCAGTGCTAGGAGGCGGGGGGATGAGCAGTTCTTC. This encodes CSARRRGDEQFF.

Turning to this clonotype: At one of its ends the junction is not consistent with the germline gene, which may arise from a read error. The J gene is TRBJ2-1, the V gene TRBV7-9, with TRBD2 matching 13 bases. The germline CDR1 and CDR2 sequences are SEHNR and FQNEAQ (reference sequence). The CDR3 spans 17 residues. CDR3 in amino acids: CASSLAGLAGAYNERFF. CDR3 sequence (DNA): TGTGCCAGCAGCTTAGCAGGACTAGCGGGGGCCTACAATGAGCGGTTCTTC.

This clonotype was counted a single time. This chain's CDR3 is CASSLTPGGSEQYF. The CDR3 DNA is TGCGCCAGCAGCTTGACCCCTGGGGGGTCCGAGCAGTACTTC. The chain links TRBV5-1 to TRBJ2-7, with a weak D call TRBD2 (6 bases). The CDR3 spans 14 residues. V dropped 1 base and J dropped 6 bases, with 14 bases sitting between them. Per the germline V gene, CDR1 is SGHRS and CDR2 is YFSETQ.

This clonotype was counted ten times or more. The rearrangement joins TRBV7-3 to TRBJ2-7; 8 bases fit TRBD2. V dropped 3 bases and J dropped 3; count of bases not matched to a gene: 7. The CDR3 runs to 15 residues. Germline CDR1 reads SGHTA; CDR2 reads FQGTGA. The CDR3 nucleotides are TGTGCCAGCAGCTTCAGCGGGGGCCCTCTCTACGAGCAGTACTTC. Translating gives CASSFSGGPLYEQYF.

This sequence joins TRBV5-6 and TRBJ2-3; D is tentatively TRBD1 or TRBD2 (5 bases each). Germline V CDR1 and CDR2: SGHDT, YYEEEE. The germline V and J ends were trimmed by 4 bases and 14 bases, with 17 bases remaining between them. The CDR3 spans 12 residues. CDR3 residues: CASSPGTAYAYF. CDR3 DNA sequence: TGTGCCAGCAGCCCCGGGACCGCATACGCGTATTTT.

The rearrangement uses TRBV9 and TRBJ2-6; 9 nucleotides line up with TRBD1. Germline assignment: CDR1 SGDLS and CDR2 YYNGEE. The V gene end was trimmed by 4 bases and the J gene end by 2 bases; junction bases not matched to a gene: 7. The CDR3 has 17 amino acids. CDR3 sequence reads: CASSIWDRAPGANVLTF. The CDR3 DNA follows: TGTGCCAGCAGCATTTGGGACAGGGCCCCTGGGGCCAACGTCCTGACTTTC.

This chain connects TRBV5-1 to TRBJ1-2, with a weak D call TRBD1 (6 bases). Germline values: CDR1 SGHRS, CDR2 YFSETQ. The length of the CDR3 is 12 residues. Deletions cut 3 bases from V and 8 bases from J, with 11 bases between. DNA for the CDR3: TGCGCCAGCAGCTCAGGGGCTGAAGGCTACACCTTC. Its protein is CASSSGAEGYTF.

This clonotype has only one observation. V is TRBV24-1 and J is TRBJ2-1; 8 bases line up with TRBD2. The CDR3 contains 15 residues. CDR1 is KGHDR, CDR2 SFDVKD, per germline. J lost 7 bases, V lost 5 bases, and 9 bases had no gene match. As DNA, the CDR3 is TGTGCCACCAGTGCCCATTCGGGAGGGCCAAATGAGCAGTTCTTC. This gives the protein CATSAHSGGPNEQFF.

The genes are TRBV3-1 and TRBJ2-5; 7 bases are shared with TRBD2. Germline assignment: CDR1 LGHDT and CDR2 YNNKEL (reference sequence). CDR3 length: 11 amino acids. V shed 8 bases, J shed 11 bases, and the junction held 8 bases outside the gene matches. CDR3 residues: CASGGVYAQYF. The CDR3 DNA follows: TGTGCCAGCGGGGGGGTCTACGCGCAGTACTTC.